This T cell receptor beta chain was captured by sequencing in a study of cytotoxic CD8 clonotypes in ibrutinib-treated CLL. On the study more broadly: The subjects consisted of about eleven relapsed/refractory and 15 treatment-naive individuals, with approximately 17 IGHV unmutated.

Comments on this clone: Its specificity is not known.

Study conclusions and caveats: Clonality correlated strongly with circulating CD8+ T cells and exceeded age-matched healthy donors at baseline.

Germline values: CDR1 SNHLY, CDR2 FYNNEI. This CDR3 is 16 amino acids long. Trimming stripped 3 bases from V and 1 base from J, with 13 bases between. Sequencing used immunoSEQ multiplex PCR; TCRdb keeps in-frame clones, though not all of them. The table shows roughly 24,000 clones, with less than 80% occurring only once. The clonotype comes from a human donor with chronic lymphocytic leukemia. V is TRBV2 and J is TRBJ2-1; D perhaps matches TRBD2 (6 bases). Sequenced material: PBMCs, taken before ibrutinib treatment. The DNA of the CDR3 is TGTGCCAGCAGTGAGGTCGGGAGTCAATCCTACAATGAGCAGTTCTTC. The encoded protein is CASSEVGSQSYNEQFF. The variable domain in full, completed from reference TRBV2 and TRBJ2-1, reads EPEVTQTPSHQVTQMGQEVILRCVPISNHLYFYWYRQILGQKVEFLVSFYNNEISEKSEIFDDQFSVERPDGSNFTLKIRSTKLEDSAMYFCASSEVGSQSYNEQFFGPGTRLTVL.